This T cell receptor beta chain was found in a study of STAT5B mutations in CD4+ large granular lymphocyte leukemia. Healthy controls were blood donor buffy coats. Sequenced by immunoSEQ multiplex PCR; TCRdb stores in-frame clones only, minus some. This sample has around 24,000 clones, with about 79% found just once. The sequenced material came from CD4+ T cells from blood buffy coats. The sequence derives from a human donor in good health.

The CDR3 region has the DNA TGTGCCAGTACTCCAGAGGACTTTAGACACACCATATATTTT. Its protein product is CASTPEDFRHTIYF. This rearrangement joins TRBV19 to TRBJ1-3, with D unclear. The CDR3 consists of 14 residues. Trimming left V 7 bases short and J 8 bases short, with 18 bases between. Germline assignment: CDR1 LNHDA and CDR2 SQIVND (reference sequence).